Here is one TCR beta chain with its context. The antigen remains undetermined. With a J-beta primer mix and a sample-barcoded 5' primer, a second PCR ran roughly 6 to 12 cycles. From the 5' RACE reads, TCRdb called clonotypes with MiXCR, one entry per CDR3 protein. The sample holds 1.5 million to 2 million distinct CDR3 sequences; about two fifths are singletons and the top ten take roughly 23%. This entry belongs to a study of blood T cells in healthy people across ages. Study-wide results and caveats: Higher diversity and more naive CD4+ cells were features of long-lived donors, compared to aged donors. The study found TCR beta diversity correlated strongly with naive T cell percentage. Considered underestimates were the diversity estimates obtained from one million T cells.

Donation came from healthy Caucasian individuals in Russia who were aged roughly 6 to 95. V was shortened by 2 bases and J by 3 bases, with 15 bases between the two germline ends. The CDR3 extends over 16 amino acids. Germline CDR1 is SGHTA and CDR2 is FQGNSA. V gene TRBV7-2 combines with J gene TRBJ2-3; D is perhaps TRBD1 (6 bases). Sequencing was carried out using blood. This clonotype was obtained from a human donor in good health. The CDR3 nucleotides are TGTGCCAGCAGCTTATGGGGTGCAGGGGCGACAGATACGCAGTATTTT. This encodes CASSLWGAGATDTQYF.